This passage covers 6 T cell receptor beta chains from one sample sequenced in a study of cytomegalovirus exposure and HLA in healthy donors. Generated by immunoSEQ multiplex PCR, the TCRdb table keeps only in-frame clones and is missing some. The data contain a few hundred thousand clones, approximately 88% of them seen just once; the ten biggest clones take up roughly an eighth. The specimen was PBMCs. The receptors were sampled from a woman aged 25-40 years in good health and CMV-seropositive.

The V call is TRBV29-1, the J call TRBJ1-2; TRBD1 is a possible D gene (6 bases). Looked up from germline, CDR1 is SQVTM and CDR2 is ANQGSEA. This CDR3 contains 14 residues. V gave up 4 bases and J gave up 2 bases, with 14 bases separating them. This CDR3 is CSVGVTGPNYGYTF. In DNA form, the CDR3 reads TGCAGCGTTGGGGTCACAGGGCCCAACTATGGCTACACCTTC.

V is TRBV19 and J is TRBJ2-2; D not resolved. CDR1 is LNHDA and CDR2 is SQIVND in the germline V gene (reference sequence). The ends were cut back, 5 bases at V and 0 bases at J, with 13 bases in the middle. The CDR3 runs to 16 residues. The CDR3 loop reads CASSRRAASNTGELFF. CDR3 bases: TGTGCCAGTAGTCGACGGGCAGCCTCGAACACCGGGGAGCTGTTTTTT.

This sequence joins TRBV7-8 and TRBJ1-2; 9 bases fit TRBD1. The CDR3 is made up of 15 amino acids. Germline trimming cut 5 bases from V and 3 bases from J; bases unmatched to any gene: 7. The germline V gene encodes CDR1 SGHVS and CDR2 FQNEAQ. CDR3 protein: CASSVHRGRDYGYTF. In DNA form, the CDR3 reads TGTGCCAGCAGCGTGCACAGGGGGCGCGACTATGGCTACACCTTC.

The rearrangement uses TRBV30 and TRBJ1-2; D is possibly TRBD1 (5 bases). The ends were cut back, 0 bases at V and 7 bases at J, with 9 bases in the middle. This CDR3 comprises 12 residues. Germline V CDR1 and CDR2: GTSNPN, SVGIG (reference sequence). CDR3 bases: TGTGCCTGGAGTGTACTGGGGGTTGGCTACACCTTC. Protein: CAWSVLGVGYTF.

V and J are TRBV9 and TRBJ2-7, with D unresolved. From germline, CDR1 is SGDLS and CDR2 YYNGEE. The CDR3 is 14 amino acids. Trimming removed 4 bases from V and 0 bases from J, with 11 bases in between. CDR3: CASSPKQSSYEQYF. The CDR3 DNA sequence: TGTGCCAGCAGCCCAAAACAGAGCTCCTACGAGCAGTACTTC.

The rearrangement uses TRBV5-6 and TRBJ1-1; no definite D call. This CDR3 is built from 12 residues. Trimming removed 4 bases at V and 2 bases at J, with 6 bases between. Germline CDR1 SGHDT, CDR2 YYEEEE. As DNA, the CDR3 is TGTGCCAGCAGCCTTCTTAACACTGAAGCTTTCTTT. Translated, it gives CASSLLNTEAFF.